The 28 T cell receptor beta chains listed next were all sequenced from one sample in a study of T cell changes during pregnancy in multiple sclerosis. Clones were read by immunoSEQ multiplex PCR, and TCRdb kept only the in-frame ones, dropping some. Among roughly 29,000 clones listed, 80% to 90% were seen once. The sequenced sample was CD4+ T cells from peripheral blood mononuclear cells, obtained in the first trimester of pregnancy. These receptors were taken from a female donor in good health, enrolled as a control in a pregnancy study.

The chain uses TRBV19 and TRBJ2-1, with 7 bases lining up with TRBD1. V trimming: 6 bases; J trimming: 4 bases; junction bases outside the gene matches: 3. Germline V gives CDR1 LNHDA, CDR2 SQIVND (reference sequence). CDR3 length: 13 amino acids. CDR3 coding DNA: TGTGCCAGTAGCCTGGGACAGTACAATGAGCAGTTCTTC. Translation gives CASSLGQYNEQFF.

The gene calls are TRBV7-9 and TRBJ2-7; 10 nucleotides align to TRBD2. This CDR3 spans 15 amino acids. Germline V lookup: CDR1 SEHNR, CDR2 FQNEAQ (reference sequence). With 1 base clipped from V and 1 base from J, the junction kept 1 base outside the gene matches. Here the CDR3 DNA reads TGTGCCAGCAGCTTAGTTAGCGGGAGGTCCTACGAGCAGTACTTC. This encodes CASSLVSGRSYEQYF.

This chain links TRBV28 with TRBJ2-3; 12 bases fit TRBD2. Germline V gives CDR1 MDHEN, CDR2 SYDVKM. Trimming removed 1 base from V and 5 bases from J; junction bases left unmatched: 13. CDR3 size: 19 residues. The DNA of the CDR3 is TGTGCCAGCAGTTTATTTTTAACCCCTAGCGGGGGGGGGAAAGATACGCAGTATTTT. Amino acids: CASSLFLTPSGGGKDTQYF.

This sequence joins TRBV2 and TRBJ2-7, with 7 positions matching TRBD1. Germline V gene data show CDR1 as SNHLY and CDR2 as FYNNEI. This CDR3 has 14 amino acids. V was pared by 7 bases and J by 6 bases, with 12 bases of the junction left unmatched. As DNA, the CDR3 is TGTGCCAGCATAATACAGGGGCCGCGGTCCGAGCAGTACTTC. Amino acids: CASIIQGPRSEQYF.

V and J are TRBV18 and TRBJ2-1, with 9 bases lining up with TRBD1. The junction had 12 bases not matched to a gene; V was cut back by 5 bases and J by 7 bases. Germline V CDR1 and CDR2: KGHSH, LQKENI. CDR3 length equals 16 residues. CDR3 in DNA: TGTGCCAGCTCATCATCGACAGGGGGTTTTCTGAATGAGCAGTTCTTC. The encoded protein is CASSSSTGGFLNEQFF.

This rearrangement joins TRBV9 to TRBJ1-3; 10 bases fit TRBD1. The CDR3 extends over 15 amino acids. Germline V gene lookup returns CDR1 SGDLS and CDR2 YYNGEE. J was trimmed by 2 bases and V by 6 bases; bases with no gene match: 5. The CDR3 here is CASTGQGFPGNTIYF. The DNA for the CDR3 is TGTGCCAGCACGGGACAGGGGTTCCCTGGAAACACCATATATTTT.

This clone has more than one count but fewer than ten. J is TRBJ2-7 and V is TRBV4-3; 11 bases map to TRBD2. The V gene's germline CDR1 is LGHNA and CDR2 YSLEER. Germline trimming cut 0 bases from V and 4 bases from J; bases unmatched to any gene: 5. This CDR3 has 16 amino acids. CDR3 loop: CASSQESLAGGYEQYF. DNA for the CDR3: TGCGCCAGCAGCCAAGAGTCCCTAGCGGGAGGTTACGAGCAGTACTTC.

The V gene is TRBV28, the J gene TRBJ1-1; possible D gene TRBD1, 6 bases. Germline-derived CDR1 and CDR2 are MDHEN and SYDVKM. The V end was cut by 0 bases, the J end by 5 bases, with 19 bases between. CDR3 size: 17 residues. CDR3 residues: CASSLWSIRGRGTEAFF. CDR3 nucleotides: TGTGCCAGCAGTTTATGGTCTATAAGGGGGAGGGGGACTGAAGCTTTCTTT. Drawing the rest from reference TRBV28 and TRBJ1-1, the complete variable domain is DVKVTQSSRYLVKRTGEKVFLECVQDMDHENMFWYRQDPGLGLRLIYFSYDVKMKEKGDIPEGYSVSREKKERFSLILESASTNQTSMYLCASSLWSIRGRGTEAFFGQGTRLTVV.

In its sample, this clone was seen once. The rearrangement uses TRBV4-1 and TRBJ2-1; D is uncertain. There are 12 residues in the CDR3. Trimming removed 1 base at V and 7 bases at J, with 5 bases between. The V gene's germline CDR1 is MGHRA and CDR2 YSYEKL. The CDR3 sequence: CASSQAGNEQFF. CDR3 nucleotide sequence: TGCGCCAGCAGCCAAGCCGGGAATGAGCAGTTCTTC.

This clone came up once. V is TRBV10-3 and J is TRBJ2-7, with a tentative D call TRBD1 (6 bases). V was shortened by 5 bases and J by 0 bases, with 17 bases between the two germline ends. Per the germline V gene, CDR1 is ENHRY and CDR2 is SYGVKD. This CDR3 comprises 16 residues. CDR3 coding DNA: TGTGCCATCAGTACCGGACAGACAAAGGGCTCCTACGAGCAGTACTTC. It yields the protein CAISTGQTKGSYEQYF.

DNA for the CDR3: TGTGCCAGCAGTGTTCGGGGACAGGGTTCATCCGAGCAGTACTTC. Translation gives CASSVRGQGSSEQYF. The chain is built from TRBV2 and TRBJ2-7; 9 nucleotides align to TRBD1. With 4 bases clipped from V and 6 bases from J, the junction kept 10 bases outside the gene matches. The CDR3 is made up of 15 amino acids. The V gene's germline CDR1 is SNHLY and CDR2 FYNNEI. Drawing the rest from reference TRBV2 and TRBJ2-7, the complete variable domain is EPEVTQTPSHQVTQMGQEVILRCVPISNHLYFYWYRQILGQKVEFLVSFYNNEISEKSEIFDDQFSVERPDGSNFTLKIRSTKLEDSAMYFCASSVRGQGSSEQYFGPGTRLTVT.

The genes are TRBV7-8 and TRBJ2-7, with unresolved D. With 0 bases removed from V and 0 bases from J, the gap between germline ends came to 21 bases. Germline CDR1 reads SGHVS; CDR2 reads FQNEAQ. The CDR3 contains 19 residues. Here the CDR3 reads CASSLARVPVYLSSYEQYF. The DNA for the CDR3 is TGTGCCAGCAGCTTAGCGCGTGTCCCCGTCTACTTAAGCTCCTACGAGCAGTACTTC.

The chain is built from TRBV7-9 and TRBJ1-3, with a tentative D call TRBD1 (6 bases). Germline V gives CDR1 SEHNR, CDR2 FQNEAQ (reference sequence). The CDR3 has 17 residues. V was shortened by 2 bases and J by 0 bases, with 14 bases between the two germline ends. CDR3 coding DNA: TGTGCCAGCAGCTTATACGGTCGAGGGGGCTCTGGAAACACCATATATTTT. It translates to CASSLYGRGGSGNTIYF.

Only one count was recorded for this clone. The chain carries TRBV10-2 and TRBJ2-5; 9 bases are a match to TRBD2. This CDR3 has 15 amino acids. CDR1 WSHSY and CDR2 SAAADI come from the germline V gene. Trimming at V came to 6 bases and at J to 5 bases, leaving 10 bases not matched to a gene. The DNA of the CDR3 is TGCGCCAGCAGGTCCAGCGGGGGGTCTCAGGAGACCCAGTACTTC. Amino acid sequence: CASRSSGGSQETQYF.

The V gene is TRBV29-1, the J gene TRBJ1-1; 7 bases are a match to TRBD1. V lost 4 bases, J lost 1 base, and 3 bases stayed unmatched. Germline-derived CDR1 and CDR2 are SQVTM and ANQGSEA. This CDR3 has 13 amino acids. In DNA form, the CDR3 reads TGCAGCGTTGGGAGGACAGGGAACACTGAAGCTTTCTTT. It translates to CSVGRTGNTEAFF.

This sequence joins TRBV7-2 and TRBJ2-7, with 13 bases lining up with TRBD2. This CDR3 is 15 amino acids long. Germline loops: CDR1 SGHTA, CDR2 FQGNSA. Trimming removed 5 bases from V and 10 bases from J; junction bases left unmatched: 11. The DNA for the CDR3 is TGTGCCAGCAGCCCCGGACTAGCGGGAGACCACGTCCAGTACTTC. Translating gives CASSPGLAGDHVQYF.

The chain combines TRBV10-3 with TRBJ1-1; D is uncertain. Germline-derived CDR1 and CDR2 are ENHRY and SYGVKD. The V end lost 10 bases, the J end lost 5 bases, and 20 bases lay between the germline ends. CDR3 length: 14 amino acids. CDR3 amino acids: CATVLESGLTEAFF. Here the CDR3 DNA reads TGTGCCACAGTTTTAGAGTCAGGTTTAACTGAAGCTTTCTTT.

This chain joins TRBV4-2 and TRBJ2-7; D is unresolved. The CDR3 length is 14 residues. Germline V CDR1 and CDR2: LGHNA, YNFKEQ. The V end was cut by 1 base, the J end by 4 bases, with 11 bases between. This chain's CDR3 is CASSQGLSTYEQYF. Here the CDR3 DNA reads TGTGCCAGCAGCCAAGGGTTGAGCACTTACGAGCAGTACTTC.

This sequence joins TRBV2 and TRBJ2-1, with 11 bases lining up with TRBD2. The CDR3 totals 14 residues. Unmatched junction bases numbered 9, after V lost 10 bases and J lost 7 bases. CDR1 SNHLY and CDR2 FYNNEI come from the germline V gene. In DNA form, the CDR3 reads TGTGCCACACTCGGACTAGCGGGTCAGAATGAGCAGTTCTTC. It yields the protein CATLGLAGQNEQFF.

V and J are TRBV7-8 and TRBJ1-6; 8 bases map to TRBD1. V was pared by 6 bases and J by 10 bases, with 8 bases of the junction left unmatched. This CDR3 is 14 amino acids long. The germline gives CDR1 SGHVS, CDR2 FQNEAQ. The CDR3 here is CASSISDRASPLHF. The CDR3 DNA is TGTGCCAGCAGTATCTCGGACAGGGCCTCACCCCTCCACTTT.

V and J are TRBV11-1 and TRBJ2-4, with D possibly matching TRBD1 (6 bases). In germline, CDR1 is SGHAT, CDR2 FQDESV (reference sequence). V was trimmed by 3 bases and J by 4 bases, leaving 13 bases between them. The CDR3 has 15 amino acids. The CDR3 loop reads CASSFAAGAKNIQYF. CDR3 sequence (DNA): TGTGCCAGCAGCTTTGCTGCAGGGGCAAAAAACATTCAGTACTTC.

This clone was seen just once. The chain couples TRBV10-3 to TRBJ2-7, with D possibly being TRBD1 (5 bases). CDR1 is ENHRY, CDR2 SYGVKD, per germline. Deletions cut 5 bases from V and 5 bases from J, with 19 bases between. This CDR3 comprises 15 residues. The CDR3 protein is CAISPTDTDLDEQYF. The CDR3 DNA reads TGTGCCATCAGTCCAACGGACACAGATCTGGACGAGCAGTACTTC.

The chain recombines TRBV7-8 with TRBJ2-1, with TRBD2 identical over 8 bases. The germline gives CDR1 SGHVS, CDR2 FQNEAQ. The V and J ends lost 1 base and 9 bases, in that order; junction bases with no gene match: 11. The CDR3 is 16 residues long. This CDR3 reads CASSLVGSGRSGEQFF. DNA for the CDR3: TGTGCCAGCAGCTTAGTGGGAAGCGGGAGAAGCGGTGAGCAGTTCTTC.

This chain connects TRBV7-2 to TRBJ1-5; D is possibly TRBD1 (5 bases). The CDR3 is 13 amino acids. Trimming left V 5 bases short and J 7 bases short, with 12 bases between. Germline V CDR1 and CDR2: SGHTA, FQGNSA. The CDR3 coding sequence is TGTGCCAGCAGCCTGCGGGGGAACCAGCCCCAGCATTTT. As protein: CASSLRGNQPQHF.

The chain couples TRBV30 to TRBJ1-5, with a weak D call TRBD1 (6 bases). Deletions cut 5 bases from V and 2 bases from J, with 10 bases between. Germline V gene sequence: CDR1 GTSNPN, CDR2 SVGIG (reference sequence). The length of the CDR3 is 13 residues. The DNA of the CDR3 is TGTGCCTGGGGGACAAGGGGCAATCAGCCCCAGCATTTT. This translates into CAWGTRGNQPQHF.

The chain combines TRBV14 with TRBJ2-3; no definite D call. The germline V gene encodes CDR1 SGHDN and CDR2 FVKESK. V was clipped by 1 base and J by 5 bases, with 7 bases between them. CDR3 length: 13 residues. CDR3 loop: CASSQAGRDTQYF. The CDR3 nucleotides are TGTGCCAGCAGCCAAGCTGGGCGAGATACGCAGTATTTT.

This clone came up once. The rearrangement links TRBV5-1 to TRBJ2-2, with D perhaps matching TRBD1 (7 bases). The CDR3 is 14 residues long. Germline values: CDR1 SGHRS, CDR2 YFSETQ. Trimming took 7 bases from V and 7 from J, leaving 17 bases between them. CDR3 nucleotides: TGCGCCAGCTGCCCCGGAGGGGGCCACGGGGAGCTGTTTTTT. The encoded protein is CASCPGGGHGELFF.

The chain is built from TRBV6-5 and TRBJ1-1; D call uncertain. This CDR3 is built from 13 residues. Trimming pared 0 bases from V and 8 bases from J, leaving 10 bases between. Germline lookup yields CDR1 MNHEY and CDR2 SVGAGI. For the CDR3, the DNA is TGTGCCAGCAGTTACTCGAACTTTAAGGAAGCTTTCTTT. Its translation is CASSYSNFKEAFF.